The 10 T cell receptor beta chains below were found in one sample sequenced in a study of T cells after yellow fever vaccination. In TCRdb, the 5' RACE reads were re-called with MiXCR into one record per CDR3 protein. The sample contains about 10,000 distinct CDR3 sequences, under 5.5% of which appear only once. The starting material was PBMCs, either bulk or a sorted T-cell subset (CD4+, CD8+, memory, or dextramer-sorted; not recorded which), obtained about 2 weeks after the first yellow fever vaccination. These TCRs come from a man between 18 and 35 years old who received the YFV17D yellow fever vaccine.

By its share, this clonotype is medium-sized. V usage is TRBV7-2 and J usage is TRBJ2-1; D ambiguous. The V and J ends lost 5 bases and 8 bases respectively, with 16 bases between them. Germline CDR1 reads SGHTA; CDR2 reads FQGNSA. The CDR3 runs 14 residues. The DNA for the CDR3 is TGTGCCAGCAGCCCTGGACCGCGAAGGCATGAGCAGTTCTTC. Translating it yields CASSPGPRRHEQFF.

In its sample, this clonotype is medium-sized. CDR3 region: CASSQVSGQAELFF. CDR3 bases: TGCGCCAGCAGCCAAGTTAGTGGGCAGGCAGAGCTGTTTTTT. The gene calls are TRBV4-3 and TRBJ2-2; D is unresolved. Germline V gives CDR1 LGHNA, CDR2 YSLEER. This CDR3 contains 14 residues. Trimming left V 1 base short and J 11 bases short, with 14 bases between.

This clonotype was picked up many times. The V call is TRBV7-2, the J call TRBJ2-1; weak D call: TRBD2 (7 bases). CDR1 is SGHTA and CDR2 is FQGNSA in the germline V gene. CDR3 length: 15 amino acids. Trimming stripped 5 bases from V and 8 bases from J, with 19 bases between. CDR3 in DNA: TGTGCCAGCAGCCTAGGGGGGGGGGTGAGTCATGAGCAGTTCTTC. This sequence encodes CASSLGGGVSHEQFF.

This clonotype was detected ten times or more. The J gene is TRBJ1-5, the V gene TRBV12-3 or TRBV12-4; D gene uncertain. This CDR3 region has 12 residues. V gave up 1 base and J gave up 6 bases, with 4 bases separating them. This CDR3 is CASSLGGQPQHF. The CDR3 region has the DNA TGTGCCAGCAGTTTAGGGGGTCAGCCCCAGCATTTT.

This clonotype is medium-sized. The rearrangement uses TRBV29-1 and TRBJ2-1; 7 bases line up with TRBD1. Trimming cost V 2 bases and J 0 bases; bases outside gene matches: 7. The germline V gene encodes CDR1 SQVTM and CDR2 ANQGSEA. The CDR3 length is 16 residues. This CDR3 is CSVERSTGNSYNEQFF. The DNA of the CDR3 is TGCAGCGTTGAAAGATCGACAGGGAACTCCTACAATGAGCAGTTCTTC.

This clonotype is medium-sized (0.01 to 0.1%) within its sample. The chain carries TRBV2 and TRBJ1-5; the D gene is possibly TRBD1 (5 bases). Looked up from germline, CDR1 is SNHLY and CDR2 is FYNNEI. With 2 bases removed from V and 4 bases from J, the gap between germline ends came to 9 bases. The CDR3 is 14 residues long. The DNA of the CDR3 is TGTGCCAGCAGTGAACTGGCAGGGAATCAGCCCCAGCATTTT. It specifies CASSELAGNQPQHF.

This clonotype was seen many times. V gene TRBV7-6 combines with J gene TRBJ1-2; no clear D. The CDR3 length is 14 residues. The germline gives CDR1 SGHVS, CDR2 FNYEAQ. The V end was cut by 1 base, the J end by 2 bases, with 8 bases between. CDR3 DNA: TGTGCCAGCAGCTTAGTATCGGGGAACTATGGCTACACCTTC. It encodes CASSLVSGNYGYTF.

This clonotype is classed as medium-sized (0.01 to 0.1%). This chain joins TRBV5-1 and TRBJ1-2; unclear D gene. CDR1 and CDR2 from the germline V gene are SGHRS and YFSETQ. Deletions cut 0 bases from V and 3 bases from J, with 12 bases between. The CDR3 consists of 15 residues. The CDR3 region is CASSLGVWGDYGYTF. The CDR3 DNA follows: TGCGCCAGCAGCTTGGGGGTATGGGGAGACTATGGCTACACCTTC. The full variable domain, rest sourced from reference TRBV5-1 and TRBJ1-2, is KAGVTQTPRYLIKTRGQQVTLSCSPISGHRSVSWYQQTPGQGLQFLFEYFSETQRNKGNFPGRFSGRQFSNSRSEMNVSTLELGDSALYLCASSLGVWGDYGYTFGSGTRLTVV.

This clonotype is termed medium-sized (0.01 to 0.1%). The chain combines TRBV12-5 with TRBJ2-2; D perhaps matches TRBD1 (6 bases). Trimming pared 0 bases from V and 0 bases from J, leaving 14 bases between. Germline loops: CDR1 LGHNT, CDR2 FRNRAP. The CDR3 runs to 18 residues. CDR3 coding DNA: TGTGCTAGTGGTTTGGTACTGGGGGCAAACGCGAACACCGGGGAGCTGTTTTTT. This encodes CASGLVLGANANTGELFF.

There are many counts of this clonotype. This chain joins TRBV5-4 and TRBJ2-3; D gene uncertain. The CDR3 sequence is 14 residues long. V was shortened by 2 bases and J by 2 bases, with 9 bases between the two germline ends. Germline V gene sequence: CDR1 SGHNT, CDR2 YYREEE (reference sequence). The CDR3 loop reads CASSFPEITDTQYF. Here the CDR3 DNA reads TGTGCCAGCAGCTTTCCCGAGATCACAGATACGCAGTATTTT.